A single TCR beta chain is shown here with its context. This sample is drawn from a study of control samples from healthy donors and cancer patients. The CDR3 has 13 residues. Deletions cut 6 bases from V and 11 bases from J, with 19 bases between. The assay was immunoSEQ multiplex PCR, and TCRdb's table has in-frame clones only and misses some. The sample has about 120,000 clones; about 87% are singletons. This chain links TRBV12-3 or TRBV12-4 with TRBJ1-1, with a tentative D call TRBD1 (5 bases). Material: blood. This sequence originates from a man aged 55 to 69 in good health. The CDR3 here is CASRLDGALAAFF. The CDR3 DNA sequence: TGTGCCAGCAGGCTAGACGGGGCGTTGGCGGCTTTCTTT.